Listed below are T cell receptor beta chains from one sample, sequenced in a study of T-cell memory formation after mild COVID-19. TCRdb redid the calling of the 5' RACE reads with MiXCR, one entry per CDR3 protein. The sample lists about 190,000 distinct CDR3 sequences; over 9.5% were seen once. Sequencing used PBMCs or a T cell subset sorted from them (not recorded which). The source of these receptors is a man between 18 and 35 years old who had mild COVID-19 (a few samples of this study predate the infection). Cell type and time point are not known. The CDR3 runs from the conserved cysteine through the conserved F or W. D genes are given only for firm matches. Clone size is shown for a subset of rows, as once, few, many or a class of expanded clone.

size | J | D | V | CDR3 | DNA
few | TRBJ2-3 | . | TRBV5-4 | CASSLGGTADTQYF | TGTGCCAGCAGCTTGGGTGGGACTGCAGATACGCAGTATTTT
few | TRBJ2-3 | . | TRBV20-1 | CSAEGRVGDTQYF | TGCAGTGCAGAGGGTCGGGTCGGGGATACGCAGTATTTT
few | TRBJ2-3 | . | TRBV19 | CASSIGGRYTDTQYF | TGTGCCAGTAGTATCGGGGGGCGGTACACAGATACGCAGTATTTT
few | TRBJ2-1 | TRBD2 | TRBV29-1 | CSVAGGPNEQFF | TGCAGCGTAGCGGGGGGGCCTAATGAGCAGTTCTTC
. | TRBJ2-1 | TRBD2 | TRBV6-5 | CASSSVRLAGEDNEQFF | TGTGCCAGCAGTTCAGTCAGACTAGCGGGGGAAGACAATGAGCAGTTCTTC
few | TRBJ1-5 | TRBD1 | TRBV7-9 | CASNQAGQGAFQPQHF | TGTGCCAGCAACCAGGCAGGGCAGGGGGCTTTCCAGCCCCAGCATTTT
few | TRBJ1-3 | . | TRBV14 | CASSDPKGNWNTIYF | TGTGCCAGCAGCGACCCGAAAGGGAATTGGAACACCATATATTTT
. | TRBJ2-3 | . | TRBV5-1 | CASSWTGQSTDTQYF | TGCGCCAGCAGCTGGACCGGACAGAGCACAGATACGCAGTATTTT
. | TRBJ2-5 | . | TRBV6-6 | CASSYSGETQYF | TGTGCCAGCAGTTACTCAGGGGAGACCCAGTACTTC
few | TRBJ1-4 | . | TRBV15 | CATSRGRGLRVQEKLFF | TGTGCCACCAGCAGAGGTAGAGGCCTGAGGGTGCAGGAAAAACTGTTTTTT
. | TRBJ2-1 | TRBD1 | TRBV12-3/TRBV12-4 | CASRQGAGDEQFF | TGTGCCAGCCGACAGGGGGCCGGGGATGAGCAGTTCTTC
. | TRBJ1-1 | . | TRBV5-4 | CASRLTRNTEAFF | TGTGCCAGCAGGCTAACAAGGAACACTGAAGCTTTCTTT
medium-sized | TRBJ2-5 | TRBD2 | TRBV5-1 | CASSLFFSGEETQYF | TGCGCCAGCAGCTTATTTTTTAGCGGGGAAGAGACCCAGTACTTC
many | TRBJ2-7 | TRBD2 | TRBV7-3 | CASSPGSGGSYEQYF | TGTGCCAGCAGCCCAGGTTCGGGGGGCTCCTACGAGCAGTACTTC
. | TRBJ2-5 | . | TRBV4-3 | CASSQVGISGTQYF | TGCGCCAGCAGCCAAGTGGGTATCTCCGGGACCCAGTACTTC
few | TRBJ2-1 | TRBD2 | TRBV13 | CASSLGLAADNEQFF | TGTGCCAGCAGCTTGGGACTAGCGGCGGACAATGAGCAGTTCTTC
few | TRBJ2-1 | . | TRBV18 | CASSPEPLPQFF | TGTGCCAGCTCACCAGAGCCCCTCCCCCAGTTCTTC
few | TRBJ2-2 | TRBD2 | TRBV3-1 | CASSHSGTSGTGELFF | TGTGCCAGCAGCCACTCCGGGACTAGCGGCACCGGGGAGCTGTTTTTT
. | TRBJ1-1 | TRBD1 | TRBV7-9 | CASSLDRGRGDSEAFF | TGTGCCAGCAGCTTAGACCGCGGCAGGGGGGACTCGGAAGCTTTCTTT
few | TRBJ2-3 | . | TRBV15 | CATQVRGTDTQYF | TGTGCCACCCAGGTTCGGGGCACAGATACGCAGTATTTT
. | TRBJ1-5 | . | TRBV2 | CASGELGQDQPQHF | TGTGCCAGCGGGGAGTTAGGGCAGGATCAGCCCCAGCATTTT
. | TRBJ2-7 | . | TRBV10-2 | CASKFGGTYEQYF | TGCGCCAGCAAGTTCGGGGGAACCTACGAGCAGTACTTC
. | TRBJ1-1 | . | TRBV7-6 | CASSSPFGEAFF | TGTGCCAGCAGCTCTCCCTTTGGTGAAGCTTTCTTT
many | TRBJ1-5 | . | TRBV15 | CATSRAHEGKPQHF | TGTGCCACCAGCAGAGCCCACGAGGGGAAGCCCCAGCATTTT
. | TRBJ1-5 | . | TRBV4-1 | CASSQESGRHQPQHF | TGCGCCAGCAGCCAAGAATCAGGGAGGCATCAGCCCCAGCATTTT
once | TRBJ2-7 | . | TRBV11-1 | CASGASGSEQYF | TGTGCCAGCGGGGCCTCAGGGTCCGAGCAGTACTTC
few | TRBJ2-3 | TRBD1 | TRBV7-8 | CASGGQGFSDTQYF | TGTGCCAGCGGGGGACAGGGGTTTTCAGATACGCAGTATTTT
many | TRBJ1-2 | TRBD1 | TRBV9 | CASSVASRGGPSGYTF | TGTGCCAGCAGCGTAGCTTCGAGAGGGGGCCCTTCAGGCTACACCTTC
. | TRBJ2-7 | . | TRBV12-3/TRBV12-4 | CASRLDRREQYF | TGTGCCAGCAGACTCGACAGGCGCGAGCAGTACTTC
few | TRBJ2-3 | . | TRBV12-3/TRBV12-4 | CASRRVQGDTQYF | TGTGCCAGCAGGAGAGTGCAGGGAGATACGCAGTATTTT
few | TRBJ1-2 | . | TRBV30 | CAWNPGGFYGYTF | TGTGCCTGGAACCCGGGGGGGTTCTATGGCTACACCTTC
. | TRBJ2-3 | . | TRBV24-1 | CATSDWGASDTQYF | TGTGCCACCAGTGACTGGGGGGCATCAGATACGCAGTATTTT
many | TRBJ1-2 | . | TRBV7-2 | CASSGRGLWGNGYTF | TGTGCCAGCAGCGGACGGGGACTTTGGGGGAATGGCTACACCTTC
. | TRBJ2-5 | . | TRBV4-1 | CASSHLVGAQETQYF | TGCGCCAGCAGCCATCTGGTAGGGGCCCAAGAGACCCAGTACTTC
. | TRBJ2-7 | TRBD1 | TRBV15 | CATLGTARPYEQYF | TGTGCCACGCTAGGGACAGCTCGACCCTACGAGCAGTACTTC
few | TRBJ2-5 | TRBD1 | TRBV19 | CASSRNRGETQYF | TGTGCCAGTAGTCGTAACAGGGGGGAGACCCAGTACTTC
. | TRBJ1-5 | . | TRBV12-3/TRBV12-4 | CASRRNLQENQPQHF | TGTGCCAGCCGAAGGAATTTACAGGAAAATCAGCCCCAGCATTTT
. | TRBJ1-2 | . | TRBV12-3/TRBV12-4 | CASSRVTMGAYGYTF | TGTGCCAGCAGCCGAGTAACGATGGGGGCGTATGGCTACACCTTC
. | TRBJ1-1 | . | TRBV5-1 | CASSLRLGNTEAFF | TGCGCCAGCAGCCTTAGACTGGGTAACACTGAAGCTTTCTTT
. | TRBJ2-1 | . | TRBV11-2 | CASSGLTGKINEQFF | TGTGCCAGCAGCGGACTCACAGGCAAGATCAATGAGCAGTTCTTC
. | TRBJ1-3 | . | TRBV12-3/TRBV12-4 | CASSLRGFGNTIYF | TGTGCCAGCAGTTTGAGAGGGTTCGGAAACACCATATATTTT
many | TRBJ1-2 | . | TRBV7-2 | CASSSDRSYGYTF | TGTGCCAGCAGCTCAGACAGAAGCTATGGCTACACCTTC
few | TRBJ1-1 | TRBD1 | TRBV20-1 | CSAPNPGQGRTEAFF | TGCAGTGCTCCCAACCCGGGACAGGGAAGAACTGAAGCTTTCTTT
few | TRBJ1-1 | TRBD1 | TRBV6-6 | CASTLQGRNTEAFF | TGTGCCAGCACCCTACAGGGGCGAAACACTGAAGCTTTCTTT
many | TRBJ2-3 | TRBD2 | TRBV7-2 | CASSLALAGGADTQYF | TGTGCCAGCAGCTTAGCGCTGGCGGGGGGTGCAGATACGCAGTATTTT
. | TRBJ1-2 | . | TRBV12-5 | CASGRITAGQYRGGYTF | TGTGCTAGTGGTAGAATAACCGCCGGACAGTATCGCGGTGGCTACACCTTC
few | TRBJ1-5 | . | TRBV19 | CASSTTATNQPQHF | TGTGCCAGTAGTACGACAGCTACAAATCAGCCCCAGCATTTT
. | TRBJ2-6 | . | TRBV19 | CASSGFGANVLTF | TGTGCCAGTTCCGGGTTCGGGGCCAACGTCCTGACTTTC
many | TRBJ2-5 | . | TRBV7-2 | CASSFNRARGEYF | TGTGCCAGCAGCTTTAACCGGGCCAGAGGCGAGTACTTC
few | TRBJ1-2 | . | TRBV7-2 | CASSTRLYGYTF | TGTGCCAGCAGCACCCGCCTCTATGGCTACACCTTC
many | TRBJ2-3 | TRBD1 | TRBV7-2 | CASSQTTGTNTQYF | TGTGCCAGCAGCCAGACGACAGGGACCAATACGCAGTATTTT
. | TRBJ2-3 | . | TRBV10-3 | CAINSNLGDTQYF | TGTGCCATCAACTCTAACCTTGGAGATACGCAGTATTTT
once | TRBJ2-5 | . | TRBV3-1 | CASIRLGGMETQYF | TGTGCCAGCATCCGACTAGGGGGCATGGAGACCCAGTACTTC